A single sample is the source of the 5 T cell receptor beta chains below, sequenced in a study of shared clonotypes between healthy human individuals (dated by TCRdb to about 2020). The library was produced with the immunoSEQ multiplex PCR assay. In TCRdb, the immuneACCESS table is reduced to in-frame sequences with V and J assigned. These tables do not hold every clone; where another copy was compared, an unresolved V gene accounts for under half, and the others remain unexplained. This sample has about 1.1 million clones in its table, and 60% to 80% of those were observed once. Jointly, the top ten make up 0.7% to 0.95% of the sample. Sequenced input: memory CD4+ T cells from PBMCs. This specimen's cell subset or site label, per the study, means: CD45RA-negative fraction. These receptors were taken from a man younger than 35 in good health. Some clones in this sample may be carry-over from other donors' samples.

Only a few counts were recorded for this clone. This sequence joins TRBV29-1 and TRBJ1-1; no clear D gene. Germline assignment: CDR1 SQVTM and CDR2 ANQGSEA. The CDR3 contains 11 residues. Trimming left V 6 bases short and J 4 bases short, with 9 bases between. The chain's CDR3 is CSVAGTTEAFF. DNA of the CDR3: TGCAGCGTCGCAGGTACCACTGAAGCTTTCTTT.

This clone was counted a single time. The genes are TRBV5-6 and TRBJ1-2; 9 positions agree with TRBD1. V shed 5 bases, J shed 8 bases, and the junction held 7 bases outside the gene matches. The germline V gene has CDR1 SGHDT and CDR2 YYEEEE. This CDR3 has 13 residues. The CDR3 sequence: CASSLQGAKGYTF. The CDR3, as DNA: TGTGCCAGCAGTTTACAGGGGGCTAAAGGCTACACCTTC.

This clone has just a few counts. The V and J genes are TRBV10-3 and TRBJ2-2, with D unresolved. CDR1 ENHRY and CDR2 SYGVKD come from the germline V gene. The length of the CDR3 is 16 residues. Trimming took off 5 bases at V and 0 bases at J, with 13 bases between the two ends. DNA of the CDR3: TGTGCCATCAGTCAACTTATATCCACGAACACCGGGGAGCTGTTTTTT. This encodes CAISQLISTNTGELFF.

This clone was seen a few times. The chain employs TRBV4-3 and TRBJ1-3; tentatively, D is TRBD1 (5 bases). The CDR3 runs to 15 residues. Germline lookup yields CDR1 LGHNA and CDR2 YSLEER. V was pared by 4 bases and J by 3 bases, with 13 bases between. The CDR3 DNA sequence: TGCGCCAGCAGCCGATCAACAGGAGATGGAAACACCATATATTTT. Translation gives CASSRSTGDGNTIYF.

This chain joins TRBV5-1 and TRBJ2-3, with 10 positions matching TRBD2. CDR1 and CDR2 from the germline V gene are SGHRS and YFSETQ. With V trimmed by 2 bases and J by 0 bases, 6 bases remained unmatched. The CDR3 totals 17 residues. DNA of the CDR3: TGCGCCAGCAGCTTCACTAGCGGGACCACTAGCACAGATACGCAGTATTTT. This sequence encodes CASSFTSGTTSTDTQYF.